This T cell receptor beta chain was captured by sequencing in a study of tumor and adjacent non-tumor tissue in lung cancer. General study findings and limits: Tumor repertoires had a smaller top 100 clone share than normal lung.

The germline gives CDR1 SQVTM, CDR2 ANQGSEA. The CDR3 is made up of 12 amino acids. Three rounds of nested PCR, following a modified ARM-PCR protocol, produced the TCRbeta library. One entry per CDR3 protein results from TCRdb running MiXCR on the multiplex PCR reads. The data hold 75,000 to 95,000 distinct CDR3 sequences, with 72% observed a single time. No cell sorting was done before RNA was extracted from the tissue. Notes on this clonotype: The antigen is undetermined. The junction departs from germline at one end; a sequencing error may be responsible.

Material: lung tumor tissue. The J gene is TRBJ2-7, the V gene TRBV29-1; D is unresolved. The source is a woman between 40 and 55 years old with non-small cell lung cancer. CDR3 DNA: TGCAGCGTTGGATGTAACAACTACGAGCCGTACTTC. Translating gives CSVGCNNYEPYF.